There are a few counts of the clone carrying this T cell receptor (beta chain). Only in-frame clones appear in the TCRdb table, and some are missing; sequencing was by immunoSEQ multiplex PCR. The repertoire has approximately 13,000 clones, around 78% of them found once; the top ten carry under 5%. Time point noted: neoterminal ileum biopsy at postoperative endoscopy, about 6 months after surgery. This entry is derived from a study of T cell repertoires in ileal Crohn's disease. Germline V gene sequence: CDR1 LGHNA, CDR2 YNFKEQ. Trimming removed 4 bases at V and 6 bases at J, with 9 bases between. This CDR3 comprises 12 residues.

The sequence was collected from an adult with Crohn's disease. The chain recombines TRBV4-2 with TRBJ1-2, with a weak D call TRBD1 (6 bases). The sequenced sample consisted of ileal tissue. The CDR3 loop reads CASSLNRDGYTF. CDR3 coding DNA: TGTGCCAGCAGCCTCAACAGGGATGGCTACACCTTC.